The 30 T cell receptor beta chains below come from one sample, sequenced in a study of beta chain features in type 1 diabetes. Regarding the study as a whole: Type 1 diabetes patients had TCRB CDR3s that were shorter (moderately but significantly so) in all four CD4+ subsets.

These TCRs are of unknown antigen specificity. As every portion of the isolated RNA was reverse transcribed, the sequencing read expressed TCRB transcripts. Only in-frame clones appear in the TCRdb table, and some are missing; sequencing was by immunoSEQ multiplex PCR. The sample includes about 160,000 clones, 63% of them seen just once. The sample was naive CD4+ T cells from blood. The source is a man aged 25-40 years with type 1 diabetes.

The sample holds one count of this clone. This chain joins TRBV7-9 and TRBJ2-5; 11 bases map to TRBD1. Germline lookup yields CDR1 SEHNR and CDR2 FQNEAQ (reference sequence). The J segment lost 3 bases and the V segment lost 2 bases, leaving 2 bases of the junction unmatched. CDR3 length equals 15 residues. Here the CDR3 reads CASSLRTGGEETQYF. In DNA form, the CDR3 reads TGTGCCAGCAGCTTACGGACAGGGGGCGAAGAGACCCAGTACTTC.

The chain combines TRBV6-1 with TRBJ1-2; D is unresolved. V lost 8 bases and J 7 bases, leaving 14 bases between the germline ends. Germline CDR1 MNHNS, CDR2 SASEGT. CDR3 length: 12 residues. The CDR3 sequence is CASWAGEGGYTF. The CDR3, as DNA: TGTGCCAGCTGGGCCGGGGAGGGTGGCTACACCTTC.

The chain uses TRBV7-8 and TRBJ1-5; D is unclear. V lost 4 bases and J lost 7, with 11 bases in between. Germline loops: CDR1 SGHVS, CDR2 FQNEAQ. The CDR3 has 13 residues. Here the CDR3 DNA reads TGTGCCAGCAGCTCAGAGGGCGGCCAGCCCCAGCATTTT. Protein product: CASSSEGGQPQHF.

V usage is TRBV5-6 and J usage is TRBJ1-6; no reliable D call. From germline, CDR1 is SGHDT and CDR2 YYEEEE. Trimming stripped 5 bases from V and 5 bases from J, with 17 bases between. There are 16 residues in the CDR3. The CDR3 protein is CASRSLAGRNNSPLHF. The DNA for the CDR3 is TGTGCCAGCAGATCATTGGCGGGGAGAAATAATTCACCCCTCCACTTT.

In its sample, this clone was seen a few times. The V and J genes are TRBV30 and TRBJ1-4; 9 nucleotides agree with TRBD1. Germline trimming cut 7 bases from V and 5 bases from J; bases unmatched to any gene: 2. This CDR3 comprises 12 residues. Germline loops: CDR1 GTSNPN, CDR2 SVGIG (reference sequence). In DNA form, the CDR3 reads TGTGCCTTAGACAGGGGGAATGAAAAACTGTTTTTT. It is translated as CALDRGNEKLFF.

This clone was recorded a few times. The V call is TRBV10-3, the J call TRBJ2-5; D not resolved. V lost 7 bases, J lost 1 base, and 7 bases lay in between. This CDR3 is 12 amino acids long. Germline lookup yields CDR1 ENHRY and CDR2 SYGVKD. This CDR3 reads CAIMGSQETQYF. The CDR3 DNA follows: TGTGCCATCATGGGCAGCCAAGAGACCCAGTACTTC.

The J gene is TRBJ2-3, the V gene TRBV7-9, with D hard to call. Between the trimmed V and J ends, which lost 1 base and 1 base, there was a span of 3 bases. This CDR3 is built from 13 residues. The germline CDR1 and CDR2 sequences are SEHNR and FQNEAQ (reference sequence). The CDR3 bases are TGTGCCAGCAGCTTAGGGGGCACAGATACGCAGTATTTT. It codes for CASSLGGTDTQYF.

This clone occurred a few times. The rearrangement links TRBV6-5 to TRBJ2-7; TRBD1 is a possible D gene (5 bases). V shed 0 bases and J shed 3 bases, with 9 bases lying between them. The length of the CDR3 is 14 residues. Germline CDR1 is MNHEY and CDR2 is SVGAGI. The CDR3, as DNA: TGTGCCAGCAGTTACTCGGCAGGGAACTACGAGCAGTACTTC. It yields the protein CASSYSAGNYEQYF.

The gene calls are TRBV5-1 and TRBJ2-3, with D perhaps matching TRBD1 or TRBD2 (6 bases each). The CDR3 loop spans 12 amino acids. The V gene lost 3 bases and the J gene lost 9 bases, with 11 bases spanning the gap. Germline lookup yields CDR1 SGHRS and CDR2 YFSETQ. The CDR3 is CASSWGAETQYF. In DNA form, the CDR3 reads TGCGCCAGCAGCTGGGGGGCCGAGACGCAGTATTTT. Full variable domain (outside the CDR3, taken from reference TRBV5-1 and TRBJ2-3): KAGVTQTPRYLIKTRGQQVTLSCSPISGHRSVSWYQQTPGQGLQFLFEYFSETQRNKGNFPGRFSGRQFSNSRSEMNVSTLELGDSALYLCASSWGAETQYFGPGTRLTVL.

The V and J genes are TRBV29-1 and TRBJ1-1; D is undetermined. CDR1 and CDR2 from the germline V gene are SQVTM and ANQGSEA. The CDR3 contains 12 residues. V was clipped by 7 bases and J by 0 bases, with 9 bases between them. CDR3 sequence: CSGAELNTEAFF. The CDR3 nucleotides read TGCAGCGGCGCCGAGCTGAACACTGAAGCTTTCTTT.

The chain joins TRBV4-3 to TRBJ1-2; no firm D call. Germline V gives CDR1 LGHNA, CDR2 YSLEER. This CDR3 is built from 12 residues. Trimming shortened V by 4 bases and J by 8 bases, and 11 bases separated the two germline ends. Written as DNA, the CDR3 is TGCGCCAGCAGCCCCCCGTCAGGAGGCTACACCTTC. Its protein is CASSPPSGGYTF.

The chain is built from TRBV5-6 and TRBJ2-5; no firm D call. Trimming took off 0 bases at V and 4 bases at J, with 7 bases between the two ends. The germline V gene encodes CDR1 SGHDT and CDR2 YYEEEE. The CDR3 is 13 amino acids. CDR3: CASSLAPGETQYF. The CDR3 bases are TGTGCCAGCAGCTTGGCACCTGGAGAGACCCAGTACTTC.

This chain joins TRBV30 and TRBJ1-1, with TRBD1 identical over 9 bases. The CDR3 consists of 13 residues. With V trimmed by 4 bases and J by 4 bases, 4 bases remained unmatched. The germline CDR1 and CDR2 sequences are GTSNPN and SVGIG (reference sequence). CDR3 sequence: CAWTDRGLTEAFF. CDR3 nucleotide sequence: TGTGCCTGGACGGACAGGGGCCTCACTGAAGCTTTCTTT.

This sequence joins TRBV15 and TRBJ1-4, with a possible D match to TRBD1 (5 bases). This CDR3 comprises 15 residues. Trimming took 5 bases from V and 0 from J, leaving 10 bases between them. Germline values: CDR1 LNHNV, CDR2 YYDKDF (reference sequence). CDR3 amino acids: CATSRKGTTNEKLFF. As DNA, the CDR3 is TGTGCCACCAGCCGTAAGGGGACAACTAATGAAAAACTGTTTTTT.

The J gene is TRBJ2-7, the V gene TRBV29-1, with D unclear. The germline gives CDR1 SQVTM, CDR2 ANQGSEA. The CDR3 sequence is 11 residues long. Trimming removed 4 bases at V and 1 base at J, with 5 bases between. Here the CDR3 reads CSVGRSYEQYF. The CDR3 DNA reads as TGCAGCGTTGGGCGATCCTACGAGCAGTACTTC.

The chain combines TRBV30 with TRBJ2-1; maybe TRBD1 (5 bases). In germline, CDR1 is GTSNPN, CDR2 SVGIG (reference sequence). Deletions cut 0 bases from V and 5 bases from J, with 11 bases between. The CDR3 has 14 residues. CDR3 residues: CAWSVWTDNNEQFF. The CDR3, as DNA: TGTGCCTGGAGTGTATGGACGGACAACAATGAGCAGTTCTTC.

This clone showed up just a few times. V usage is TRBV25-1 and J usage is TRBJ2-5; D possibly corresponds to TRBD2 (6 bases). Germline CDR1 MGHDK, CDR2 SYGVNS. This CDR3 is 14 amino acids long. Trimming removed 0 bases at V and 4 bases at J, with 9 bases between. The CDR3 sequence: CASSEYSGRETQYF. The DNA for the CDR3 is TGTGCCAGCAGTGAATATAGCGGTAGAGAGACCCAGTACTTC.

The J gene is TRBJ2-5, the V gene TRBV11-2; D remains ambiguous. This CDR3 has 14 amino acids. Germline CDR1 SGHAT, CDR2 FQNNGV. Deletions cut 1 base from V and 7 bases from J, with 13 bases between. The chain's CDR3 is CASSLVYTLATQYF. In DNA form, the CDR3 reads TGTGCCAGCAGCTTAGTCTACACTCTGGCGACCCAGTACTTC.

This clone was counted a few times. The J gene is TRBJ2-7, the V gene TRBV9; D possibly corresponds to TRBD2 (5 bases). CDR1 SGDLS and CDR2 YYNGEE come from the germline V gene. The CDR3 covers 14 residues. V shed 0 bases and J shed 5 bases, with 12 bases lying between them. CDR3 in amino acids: CASSVEKRVHEQYF. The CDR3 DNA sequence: TGTGCCAGCAGCGTAGAGAAGAGGGTCCACGAGCAGTACTTC.

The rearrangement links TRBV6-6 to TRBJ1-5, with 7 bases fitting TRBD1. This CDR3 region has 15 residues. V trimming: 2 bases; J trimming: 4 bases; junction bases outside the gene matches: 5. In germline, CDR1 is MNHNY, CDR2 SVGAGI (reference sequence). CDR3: CASSYGAGGNQPQHF. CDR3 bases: TGTGCCAGCAGTTACGGGGCAGGGGGTAATCAGCCCCAGCATTTT.

In DNA, the CDR3 is TGCAGCGTTGAAGGAAGTCGACTAGTGGAGGCCCATGAGCAGTTCTTC. Translating gives CSVEGSRLVEAHEQFF. The chain is built from TRBV29-1 and TRBJ2-1; possible D gene TRBD2, 6 bases. Between the trimmed V and J ends, which lost 1 base and 8 bases, there was a span of 21 bases. Germline V gene data show CDR1 as SQVTM and CDR2 as ANQGSEA. This CDR3 has 16 amino acids.

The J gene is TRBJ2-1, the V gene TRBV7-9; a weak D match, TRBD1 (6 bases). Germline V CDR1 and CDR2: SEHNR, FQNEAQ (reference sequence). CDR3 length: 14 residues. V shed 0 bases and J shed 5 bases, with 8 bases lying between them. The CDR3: CASSLAQGHNEQFF. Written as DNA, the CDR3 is TGTGCCAGCAGCTTAGCACAGGGACACAATGAGCAGTTCTTC. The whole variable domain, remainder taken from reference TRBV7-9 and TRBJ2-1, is DTGVSQNPRHKITKRGQNVTFRCDPISEHNRLYWYRQTLGQGPEFLTYFQNEAQLEKSRLLSDRFSAERPKGSFSTLEIQRTEQGDSAMYLCASSLAQGHNEQFFGPGTRLTVL.

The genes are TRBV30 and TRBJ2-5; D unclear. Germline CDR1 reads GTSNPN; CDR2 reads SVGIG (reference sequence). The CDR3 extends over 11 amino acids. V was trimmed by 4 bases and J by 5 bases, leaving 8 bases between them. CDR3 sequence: CAWNYRETQYF. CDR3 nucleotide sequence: TGTGCCTGGAATTACCGGGAGACCCAGTACTTC.

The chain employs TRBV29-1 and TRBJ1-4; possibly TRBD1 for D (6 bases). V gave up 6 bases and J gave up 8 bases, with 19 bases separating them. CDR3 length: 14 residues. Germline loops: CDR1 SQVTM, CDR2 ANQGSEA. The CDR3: CSVGATQGREKLFF. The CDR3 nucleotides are TGCAGCGTGGGGGCCACCCAGGGCCGGGAAAAACTGTTTTTT.

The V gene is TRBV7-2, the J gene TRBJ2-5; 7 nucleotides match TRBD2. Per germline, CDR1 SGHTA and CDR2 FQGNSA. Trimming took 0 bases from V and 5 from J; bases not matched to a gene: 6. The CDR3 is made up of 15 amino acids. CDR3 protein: CASSLAPRRGETQYF. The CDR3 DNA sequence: TGTGCCAGCAGCTTAGCGCCCAGGCGGGGGGAGACCCAGTACTTC. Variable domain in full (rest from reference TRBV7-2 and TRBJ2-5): GAGVSQSPSNKVTEKGKDVELRCDPISGHTALYWYRQSLGQGLEFLIYFQGNSAPDKSGLPSDRFSAERTGGSVSTLTIQRTQQEDSAVYLCASSLAPRRGETQYFGPGTRLLVL.

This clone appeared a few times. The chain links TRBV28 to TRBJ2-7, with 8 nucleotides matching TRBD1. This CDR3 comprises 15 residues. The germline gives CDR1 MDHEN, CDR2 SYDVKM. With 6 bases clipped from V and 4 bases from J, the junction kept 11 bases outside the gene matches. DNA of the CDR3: TGTGCCAGCAGGAGCGAAACAGGGGGATCATACGAGCAGTACTTC. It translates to CASRSETGGSYEQYF.

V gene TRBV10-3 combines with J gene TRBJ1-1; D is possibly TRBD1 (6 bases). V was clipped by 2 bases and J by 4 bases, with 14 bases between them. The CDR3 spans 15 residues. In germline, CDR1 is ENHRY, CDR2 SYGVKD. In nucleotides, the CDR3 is TGTGCCATCAGTGAGGGACAGCTTCATCCCACTGAAGCTTTCTTT. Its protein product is CAISEGQLHPTEAFF.

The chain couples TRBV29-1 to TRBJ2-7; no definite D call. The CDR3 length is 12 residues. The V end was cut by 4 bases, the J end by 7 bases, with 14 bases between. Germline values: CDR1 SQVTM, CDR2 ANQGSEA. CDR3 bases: TGCAGCGTTGGTGGACCTCTGGGTGAGCAGTACTTC. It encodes CSVGGPLGEQYF.

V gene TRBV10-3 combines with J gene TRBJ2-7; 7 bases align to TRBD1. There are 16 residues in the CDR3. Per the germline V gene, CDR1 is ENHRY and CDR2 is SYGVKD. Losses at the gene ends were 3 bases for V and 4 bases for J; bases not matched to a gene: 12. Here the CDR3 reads CAISDLSLDRRYEQYF. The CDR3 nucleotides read TGTGCCATCAGTGATCTTTCCCTGGACAGGAGGTACGAGCAGTACTTC.

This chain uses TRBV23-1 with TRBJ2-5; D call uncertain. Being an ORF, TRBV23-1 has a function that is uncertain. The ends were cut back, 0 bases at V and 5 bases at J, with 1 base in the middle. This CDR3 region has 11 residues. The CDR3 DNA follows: TGCGCCAGCAGTCAATCGGAGACCCAGTACTTC. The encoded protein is CASSQSETQYF.